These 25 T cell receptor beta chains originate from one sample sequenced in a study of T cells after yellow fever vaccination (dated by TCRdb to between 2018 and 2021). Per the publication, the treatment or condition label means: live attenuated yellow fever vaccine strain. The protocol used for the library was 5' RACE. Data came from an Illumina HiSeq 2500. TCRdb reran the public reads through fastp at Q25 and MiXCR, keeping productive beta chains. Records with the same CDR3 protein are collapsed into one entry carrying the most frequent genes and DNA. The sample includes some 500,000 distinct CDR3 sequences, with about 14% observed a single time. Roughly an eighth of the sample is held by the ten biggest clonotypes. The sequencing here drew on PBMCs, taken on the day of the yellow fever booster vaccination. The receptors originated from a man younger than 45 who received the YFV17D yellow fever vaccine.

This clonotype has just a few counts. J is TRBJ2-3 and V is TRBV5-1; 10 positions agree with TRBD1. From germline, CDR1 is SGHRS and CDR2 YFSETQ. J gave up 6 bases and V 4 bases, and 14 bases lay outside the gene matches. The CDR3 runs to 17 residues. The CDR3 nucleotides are TGCGCCAGCAGCGGGGGACAGGGGCCTACCTTTCGGGATACGCAGTATTTT. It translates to CASSGGQGPTFRDTQYF. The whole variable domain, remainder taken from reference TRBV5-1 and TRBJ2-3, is KAGVTQTPRYLIKTRGQQVTLSCSPISGHRSVSWYQQTPGQGLQFLFEYFSETQRNKGNFPGRFSGRQFSNSRSEMNVSTLELGDSALYLCASSGGQGPTFRDTQYFGPGTRLTVL.

The CDR3 spells CASRRPGQRLVAGELFF. The CDR3 nucleotides read TGTGCCAGCAGACGGCCGGGACAGCGACTAGTGGCCGGGGAGCTGTTTTTT. The V gene is TRBV11-2, the J gene TRBJ2-2; D possibly corresponds to TRBD1 (7 bases). V was pared by 6 bases and J by 6 bases, with 23 bases between. CDR3 size: 17 residues. CDR1 and CDR2 (germline): SGHAT, FQNNGV.

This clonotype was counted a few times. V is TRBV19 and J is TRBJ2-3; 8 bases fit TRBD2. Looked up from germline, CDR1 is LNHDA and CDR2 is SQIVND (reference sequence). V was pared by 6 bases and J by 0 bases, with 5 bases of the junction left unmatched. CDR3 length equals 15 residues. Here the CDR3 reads CASRLAATSTDTQYF. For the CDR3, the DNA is TGTGCCAGTAGACTAGCGGCAACTAGCACAGATACGCAGTATTTT.

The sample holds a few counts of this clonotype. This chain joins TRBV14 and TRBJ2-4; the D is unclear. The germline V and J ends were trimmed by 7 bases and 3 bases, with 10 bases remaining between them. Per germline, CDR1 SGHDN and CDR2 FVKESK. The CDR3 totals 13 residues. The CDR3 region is CASTPLVKNIQYF. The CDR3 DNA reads TGTGCCAGCACCCCCTTGGTCAAAAACATTCAGTACTTC.

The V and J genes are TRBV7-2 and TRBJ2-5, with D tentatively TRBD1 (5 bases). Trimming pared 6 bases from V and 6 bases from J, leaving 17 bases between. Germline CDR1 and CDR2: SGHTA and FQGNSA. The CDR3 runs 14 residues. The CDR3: CASRSRGQGQTQYF. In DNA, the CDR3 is TGTGCCAGCAGATCTCGAGGACAAGGCCAGACCCAGTACTTC.

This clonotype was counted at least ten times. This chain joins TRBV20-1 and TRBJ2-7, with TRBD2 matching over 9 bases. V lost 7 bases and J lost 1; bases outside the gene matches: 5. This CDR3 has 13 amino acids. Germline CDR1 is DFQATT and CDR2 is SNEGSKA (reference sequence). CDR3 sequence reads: CSVVSGGSYEQYF. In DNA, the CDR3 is TGCAGTGTAGTTAGCGGGGGATCCTACGAGCAGTACTTC.

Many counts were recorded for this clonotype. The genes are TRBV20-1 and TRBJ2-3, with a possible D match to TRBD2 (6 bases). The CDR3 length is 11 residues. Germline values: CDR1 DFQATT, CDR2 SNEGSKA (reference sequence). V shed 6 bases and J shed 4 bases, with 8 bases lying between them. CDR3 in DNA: TGCAGTGCGGGGGGTGCAGATACGCAGTATTTT. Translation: CSAGGADTQYF.

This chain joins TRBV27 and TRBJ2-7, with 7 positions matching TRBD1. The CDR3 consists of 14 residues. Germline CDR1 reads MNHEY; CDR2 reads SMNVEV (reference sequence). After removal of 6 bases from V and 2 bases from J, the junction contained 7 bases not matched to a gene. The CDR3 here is CASRPRTGPYEQYF. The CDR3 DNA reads TGTGCCAGCAGACCTCGGACAGGTCCCTACGAGCAGTACTTC.

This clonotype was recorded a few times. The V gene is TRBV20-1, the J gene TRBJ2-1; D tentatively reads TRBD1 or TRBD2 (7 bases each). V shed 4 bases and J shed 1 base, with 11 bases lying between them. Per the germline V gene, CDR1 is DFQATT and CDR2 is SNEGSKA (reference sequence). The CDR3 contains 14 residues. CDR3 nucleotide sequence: TGCAGTGCTACAGGGGGGGCATCCTACAATGAGCAGTTCTTC. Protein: CSATGGASYNEQFF.

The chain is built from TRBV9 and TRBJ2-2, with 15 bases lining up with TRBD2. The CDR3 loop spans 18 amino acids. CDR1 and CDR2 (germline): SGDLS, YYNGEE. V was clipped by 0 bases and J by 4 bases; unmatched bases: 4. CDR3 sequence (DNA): TGTGCCAGCAGCGTAGGAGGACTAGCGGGAGGGCCCACCGGGGAGCTGTTTTTT. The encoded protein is CASSVGGLAGGPTGELFF.

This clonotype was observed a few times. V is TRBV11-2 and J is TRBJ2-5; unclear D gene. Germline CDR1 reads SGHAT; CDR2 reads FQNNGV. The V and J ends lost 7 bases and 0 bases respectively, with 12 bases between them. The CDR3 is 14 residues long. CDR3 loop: CASKPEPYQETQYF. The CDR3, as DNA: TGTGCCAGCAAGCCGGAACCGTACCAAGAGACCCAGTACTTC.

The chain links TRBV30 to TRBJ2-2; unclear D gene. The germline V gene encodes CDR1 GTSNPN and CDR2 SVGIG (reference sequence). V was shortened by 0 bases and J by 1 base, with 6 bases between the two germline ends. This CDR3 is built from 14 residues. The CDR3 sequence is CAWSVGMNTGELFF. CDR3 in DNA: TGTGCCTGGAGTGTAGGGATGAACACCGGGGAGCTGTTTTTT.

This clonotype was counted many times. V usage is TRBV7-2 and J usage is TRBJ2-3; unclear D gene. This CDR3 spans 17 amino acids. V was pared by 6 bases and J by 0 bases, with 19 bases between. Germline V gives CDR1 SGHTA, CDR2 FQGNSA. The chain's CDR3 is CASSITGGILSTDTQYF. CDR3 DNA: TGTGCCAGCAGTATTACGGGTGGAATACTTAGCACAGATACGCAGTATTTT.

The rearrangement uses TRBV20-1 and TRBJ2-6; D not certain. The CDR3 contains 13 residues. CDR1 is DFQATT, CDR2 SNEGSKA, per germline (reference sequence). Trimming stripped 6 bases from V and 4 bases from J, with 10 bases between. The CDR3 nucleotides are TGCAGTGCAGTGAAAACCGGGGCCAACGTCCTGACTTTC. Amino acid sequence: CSAVKTGANVLTF.

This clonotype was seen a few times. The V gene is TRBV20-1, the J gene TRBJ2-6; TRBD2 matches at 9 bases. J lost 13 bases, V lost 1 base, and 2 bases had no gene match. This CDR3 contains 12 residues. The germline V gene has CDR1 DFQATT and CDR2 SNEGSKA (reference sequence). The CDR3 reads CSARAAGGVLTF. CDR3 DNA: TGCAGTGCTAGAGCAGCGGGAGGAGTCCTGACTTTC.

The CDR3 sequence is CASSRLGIYNEQFF. The CDR3 nucleotides are TGTGCCAGCAGTCGACTCGGGATTTACAATGAGCAGTTCTTC. The rearrangement links TRBV12-3 or TRBV12-4 to TRBJ2-1; TRBD2 might be the D (5 bases). CDR3 length equals 14 residues. V gave up 5 bases and J gave up 4 bases, with 12 bases separating them.

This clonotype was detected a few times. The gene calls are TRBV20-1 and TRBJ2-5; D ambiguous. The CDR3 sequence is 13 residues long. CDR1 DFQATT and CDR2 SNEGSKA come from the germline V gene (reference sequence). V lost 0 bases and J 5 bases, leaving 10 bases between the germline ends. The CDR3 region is CSAREGARETQYF. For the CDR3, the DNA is TGCAGTGCTAGAGAAGGCGCGCGGGAGACCCAGTACTTC.

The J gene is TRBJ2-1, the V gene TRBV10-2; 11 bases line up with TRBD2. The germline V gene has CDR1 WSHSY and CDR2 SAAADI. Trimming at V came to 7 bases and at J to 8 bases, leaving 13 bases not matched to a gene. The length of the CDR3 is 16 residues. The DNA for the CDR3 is TGCGCCAGCACCCCGGGACTAGCGGTCGAGCGGGATGAGCAGTTCTTC. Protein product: CASTPGLAVERDEQFF.

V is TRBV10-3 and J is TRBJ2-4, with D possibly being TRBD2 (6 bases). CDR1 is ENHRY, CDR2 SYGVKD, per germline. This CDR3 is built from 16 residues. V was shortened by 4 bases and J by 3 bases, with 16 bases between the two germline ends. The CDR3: CAISAGGAGGKNIQYF. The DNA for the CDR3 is TGTGCCATCAGTGCAGGAGGGGCGGGCGGCAAAAACATTCAGTACTTC.

The CDR3 DNA is TGTGCCAGCAGCGTAGCTAACTATGGCTACACCTTC. Translated, it gives CASSVANYGYTF. The gene calls are TRBV9 and TRBJ1-2; D gene unclear. V was trimmed by 0 bases and J by 0 bases, leaving 0 bases between them. CDR3 length: 12 amino acids. CDR1 SGDLS and CDR2 YYNGEE come from the germline V gene.

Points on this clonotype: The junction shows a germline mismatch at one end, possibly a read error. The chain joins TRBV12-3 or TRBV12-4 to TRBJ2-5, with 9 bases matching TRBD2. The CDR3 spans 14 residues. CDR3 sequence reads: CANSLAGAGGTQYF. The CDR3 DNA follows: TGTGCCAACAGTTTAGCGGGAGCGGGCGGGACCCAGTACTTC.

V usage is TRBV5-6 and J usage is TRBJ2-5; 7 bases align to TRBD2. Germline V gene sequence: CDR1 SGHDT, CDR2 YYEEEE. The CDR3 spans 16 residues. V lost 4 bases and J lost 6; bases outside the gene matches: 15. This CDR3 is CASSRATTTSAKTQYF. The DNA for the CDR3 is TGTGCCAGCAGCAGAGCAACAACTACTAGCGCTAAGACCCAGTACTTC.

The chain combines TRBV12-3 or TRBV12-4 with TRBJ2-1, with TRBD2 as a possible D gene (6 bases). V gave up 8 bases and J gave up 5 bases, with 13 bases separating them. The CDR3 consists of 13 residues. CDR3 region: CASFHGGDNEQFF. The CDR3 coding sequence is TGTGCCAGCTTCCACGGAGGGGACAATGAGCAGTTCTTC.

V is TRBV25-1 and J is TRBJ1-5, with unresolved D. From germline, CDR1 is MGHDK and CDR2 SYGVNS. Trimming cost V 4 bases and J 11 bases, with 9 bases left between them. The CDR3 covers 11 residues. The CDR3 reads CASSAGVTQHF. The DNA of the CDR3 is TGTGCCAGCAGTGCTGGGGTTACCCAGCATTTT.

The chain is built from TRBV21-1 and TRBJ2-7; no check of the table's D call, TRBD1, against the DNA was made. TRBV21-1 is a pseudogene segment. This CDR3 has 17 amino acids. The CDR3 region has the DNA TGTGCCAGCAGCAATACGGAGCCTCCGGGACAACTCTACGAGCAGTACTTC. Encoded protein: CASSNTEPPGQLYEQYF.